The sequence of this T cell receptor (beta chain) was determined in a study of blood T cell repertoires in COVID-19. The CDR3 has 14 residues. Trimming at V came to 6 bases and at J to 4 bases, leaving 7 bases not matched to a gene. CDR1 is MNHEY, CDR2 SMNVEV, per germline (reference sequence). Authors' analysis steps: Reference gene primer amplification yielded estimated nucleated cell counts. Repertoires were generated with immunoSEQ multiplex PCR, while TCRdb's copy carries only in-frame clones and drops some. That table is the source of V, J and clone size, and D and trimming were worked out from the DNA. The sample lists hundreds of thousands of clones, 83% occurring once.

The chain couples TRBV27 to TRBJ2-3; TRBD2 matches at 7 bases. This TCR was sampled from a woman aged 45-65 years who had recovered from COVID-19. Material: peripheral blood. CDR3 coding DNA: TGTGCCAGCAGGTTAACTAGCGCCGCAGATACGCAGTATTTT. It codes for CASRLTSAADTQYF.